Given below is one T cell receptor beta chain in context. What it binds is unknown. The source of the sample is a study of cytomegalovirus exposure and HLA in healthy donors. Germline CDR1 is LNHNV and CDR2 is YYDKDF (reference sequence). Trimming removed 3 bases from V and 5 bases from J, with 7 bases in between. The length of the CDR3 is 12 residues. Here immunoSEQ multiplex PCR was the method, and the copy in TCRdb shows in-frame clones only, minus some. The table includes about 160,000 clones, 85% to 90% detected once. General study points: Cytomegalovirus association was assigned to over 150 TCR beta chains.

Sequencing was performed on PBMCs. The gene calls are TRBV15 and TRBJ2-5; D may be TRBD1 (6 bases). This TCR was recovered from a man aged 18 to 29 in good health and CMV-seropositive. The CDR3 region is CATSRGAETQYF. The CDR3 nucleotides read TGTGCCACCAGCAGGGGGGCTGAGACCCAGTACTTC.